Listed below are T cell receptor beta chains from one sample, sequenced in a study of cytomegalovirus exposure and HLA in healthy donors. Profiling relied on immunoSEQ multiplex PCR, and the TCRdb table lists in-frame clones only, not all of them. Of around 200,000 clones listed, 65% to 85% were seen once; the top ten hold 3.5% to 4%. Sequencing was done on a sample of PBMCs. The receptors come from a man between 50 and 59 years old in good health and CMV-seronegative. Each CDR3 is given with its conserved first and last residue. D genes are given only for firm matches. A row's size may be missing; if present it is once, few, many or a size class.

>-|14|-|TRBV11-2|TRBJ2-7
CASSRVNRYYEQYF
TGTGCCAGCAGCCGAGTAAACAGGTACTACGAGCAGTACTTC
>-|15|TRBD1|TRBV19|TRBJ2-7
CASSITGTASHEQYF
TGTGCCAGTAGTATAACCGGGACAGCTTCTCACGAGCAGTACTTC
>few|11|-|TRBV7-2|TRBJ2-5
CASSLQETQYF
TGTGCCAGCAGCTTACAGGAGACCCAGTACTTC
>-|15|-|TRBV19|TRBJ2-5
CASSITAGWEETQYF
TGTGCCAGTAGTATTACAGCAGGGTGGGAAGAGACCCAGTACTTC
>-|14|TRBD1|TRBV6-5|TRBJ2-5
CASSLRGLKETQYF
TGTGCCAGCAGTTTGAGGGGGCTCAAAGAGACCCAGTACTTC
>few|14|TRBD1|TRBV30|TRBJ1-6
CAWSAGGVHSPLHF
TGTGCCTGGAGTGCAGGGGGCGTTCATTCACCCCTCCACTTT
>-|15|-|TRBV6-5|TRBJ2-1
CASSSGLPYMDEQFF
TGTGCCAGCAGTTCTGGACTACCTTATATGGATGAGCAGTTCTTC
>-|14|-|TRBV11-2|TRBJ1-6
CASSVAGLNSPLHF
TGTGCCAGCAGCGTCGCGGGGTTAAATTCACCCCTCCACTTT
>-|15|-|TRBV7-3|TRBJ2-2
CASSSGGGWTGELFF
TGTGCCAGCAGCTCCGGAGGGGGCTGGACCGGGGAGCTGTTTTTT
>-|15|-|TRBV6-1|TRBJ2-2
CASRLTRLNTGELFF
TGTGCCAGCAGGCTGACTAGACTGAACACCGGGGAGCTGTTTTTT
>few|15|TRBD1|TRBV2|TRBJ1-6
CASSMGTGNNSPLHF
TGTGCCAGCAGTATGGGGACAGGGAATAATTCACCCCTCCACTTT
>few|11|-|TRBV20-1|TRBJ1-1
CSAADQGLAFF
TGCAGTGCTGCGGACCAGGGGTTGGCTTTCTTT
>-|16|-|TRBV5-1|TRBJ1-2
CASSLEGQTYNYGYTF
TGCGCCAGCAGCTTAGAGGGACAAACATATAACTATGGCTACACCTTC
>-|13|TRBD1|TRBV27|TRBJ2-7
CASSFSTGAEQYF
TGTGCCAGCAGTTTCTCGACAGGGGCCGAGCAGTACTTC
>few|15|-|TRBV5-8|TRBJ1-5
CASSLGSGLNQPQHF
TGTGCCAGCAGCCTAGGGAGTGGGTTAAATCAGCCCCAGCATTTT
>once|17|TRBD1|TRBV4-3|TRBJ1-6
CASSQRTGSAYNSPLHF
TGCGCCAGCAGCCAGAGGACAGGGTCGGCCTATAATTCACCCCTCCACTTT
>-|14|TRBD1|TRBV30|TRBJ1-2
CAWRAGTGSYGYTF
TGTGCCTGGAGGGCCGGGACAGGGTCCTATGGCTACACCTTC
>few|13|-|TRBV5-4|TRBJ1-3
CATGRSSGNTIYF
TGTGCCACCGGCCGGAGCTCTGGAAACACCATATATTTT
>-|13|TRBD1|TRBV10-3|TRBJ2-7
CAILTGAGGEQYF
TGTGCCATCCTGACAGGGGCAGGAGGAGAGCAGTACTTC
>-|13|TRBD1|TRBV4-1|TRBJ1-6
CASTGTADSPLHF
TGCGCCAGCACCGGGACAGCAGATTCACCCCTCCACTTT
>few|14|-|TRBV10-3|TRBJ2-2
CAITRTDSPGELFF
TGTGCCATCACCCGGACAGATAGTCCCGGGGAGCTGTTTTTT
>-|15|-|TRBV5-6|TRBJ2-7
CASSLEARRSYEQYF
TGTGCCAGCAGCTTGGAGGCCAGGCGCTCCTACGAGCAGTACTTC
>-|15|-|TRBV5-8|TRBJ1-2
CASSMNVRSIYGYTF
TGTGCCAGCAGCATGAATGTTCGGAGTATCTATGGCTACACCTTC
>-|12|TRBD1|TRBV5-1|TRBJ1-2
CASSLQGVGYTF
TGCGCCAGCAGCTTACAGGGGGTCGGCTACACCTTC
>-|12|-|TRBV7-9|TRBJ1-6
CSSSFGGSPLHF
TGTTCCAGCAGCTTCGGGGGGTCACCCCTCCACTTT
>few|12|-|TRBV7-2|TRBJ2-5
CASSWGEETQYF
TGTGCCAGCAGCTGGGGGGAGGAGACCCAGTACTTC
>-|16|-|TRBV4-3|TRBJ2-2
CASSQDLGSFTGELFF
TGCGCCAGCAGCCAAGATTTGGGCAGCTTTACCGGGGAGCTGTTTTTT
>-|15|-|TRBV5-5|TRBJ2-1
CASSSGGPAYNEQFF
TGTGCCAGCAGCTCGGGGGGCCCCGCGTACAATGAGCAGTTCTTC
>-|14|TRBD1|TRBV5-1|TRBJ2-7
CASSGRDRTYEQYF
TGCGCCAGCAGCGGCCGGGACAGGACCTACGAGCAGTACTTC
>-|14|-|TRBV9|TRBJ1-2
CASSASRTLEGYTF
TGTGCCAGCAGCGCTTCCAGGACTCTCGAGGGCTACACCTTC
>-|11|-|TRBV30|TRBJ2-7
CALTVSYEQYF
TGTGCTCTTACAGTATCCTACGAGCAGTACTTC
>-|15|-|TRBV2|TRBJ2-1
CASTPRDIPYNEQFF
TGTGCCAGCACCCCTCGGGACATTCCCTACAATGAGCAGTTCTTC
>-|15|TRBD2|TRBV5-1|TRBJ2-1
CASRRSGGAYNEQFF
TGCGCCAGCAGGAGGAGCGGGGGGGCCTACAATGAGCAGTTCTTC
>few|14|-|TRBV6-5|TRBJ2-3
CASSLREPTDTQYF
TGTGCCAGCAGTCTTCGGGAGCCCACAGATACGCAGTATTTT
>-|11|-|TRBV6-5|TRBJ1-1
CATRSKYGAFF
TGTGCCACCCGGAGTAAGTACGGAGCTTTCTTT
>-|14|TRBD1|TRBV7-8|TRBJ2-7
CASSMDRVVDEQYF
TGTGCCAGCAGCATGGACAGGGTTGTCGACGAGCAGTACTTC
>-|14|-|TRBV28|TRBJ1-2
CASSLPGSAYGYTF
TGTGCCAGCAGTTTGCCCGGGAGTGCCTATGGCTACACCTTC
>-|14|-|TRBV18|TRBJ1-1
CASSLERQANEAFF
TGTGCCAGCTCACTCGAGCGGCAGGCCAATGAAGCTTTCTTT
>few|15|-|TRBV29-1|TRBJ2-6
CSVAVRGSGANVLTF
TGCAGCGTTGCCGTGAGGGGGTCTGGGGCCAACGTCCTGACTTTC
>-|12|-|TRBV6-1|TRBJ1-1
CASRGAGTEAFF
TGTGCCAGCAGGGGGGCGGGCACTGAAGCTTTCTTT
>-|13|-|TRBV14|TRBJ2-2
CASSQESPGELFF
TGTGCCAGCAGCCAAGAGAGCCCCGGGGAGCTGTTTTTT
>-|15|TRBD2|TRBV5-5|TRBJ2-1
CASSLGLAGTFEQFF
TGTGCCAGCAGCCTTGGACTAGCGGGGACTTTCGAGCAGTTCTTC
>-|13|-|TRBV7-2|TRBJ1-5
CASSLWGPQPQHF
TGTGCCAGCAGCTTATGGGGGCCCCAGCCCCAGCATTTT
>-|16|TRBD1|TRBV7-9|TRBJ1-4
CSSSLPDRASGEKLFF
TGTTCCAGCAGCTTACCCGACAGGGCTTCGGGTGAAAAACTGTTTTTT
>few|12|-|TRBV7-9|TRBJ1-1
CASSADRSEAFF
TGTGCCAGCAGCGCCGACAGATCTGAAGCTTTCTTT
>-|18|-|TRBV12-5|TRBJ1-3
CASGLASGGALLGNTIYF
TGTGCTAGTGGTTTGGCTTCGGGCGGGGCCCTGCTTGGAAACACCATATATTTT
>once|15|-|TRBV19|TRBJ1-4
CASSIDRGANEKLFF
TGTGCCAGTAGTATAGATCGGGGAGCGAATGAAAAACTGTTTTTT
>few|16|TRBD1|TRBV4-1|TRBJ1-5
CASSQDRTGVNQPQHF
TGCGCCAGCAGCCAAGATCGGACAGGGGTCAATCAGCCCCAGCATTTT
>-|14|-|TRBV5-1|TRBJ1-2
CASSLQAYNYGYTF
TGCGCCAGCAGCTTGCAGGCGTATAACTATGGCTACACCTTC
>-|15|TRBD2|TRBV5-1|TRBJ2-1
CASSLGTSGTHEQFF
TGCGCCAGCAGCTTGGGGACTAGCGGTACTCATGAGCAGTTCTTC
>few|14|-|TRBV11-2|TRBJ1-2
CASTSWAANYGYTF
TGTGCCAGCACCTCCTGGGCAGCTAACTATGGCTACACCTTC
>-|15|TRBD1|TRBV27|TRBJ1-5
CASSVRQGSNQPQHF
TGTGCCAGCAGTGTCAGACAGGGCTCCAATCAGCCCCAGCATTTT
>-|14|-|TRBV7-9|TRBJ1-4
CSSSLLQGSEKLFF
TGTTCCAGCAGCTTGTTACAGGGTTCTGAAAAACTGTTTTTT
>-|14|-|TRBV14|TRBJ1-3
CASSLTGGVGTIYF
TGTGCCAGCAGCCTCACCGGCGGGGTTGGCACCATATATTTT
>few|14|TRBD1|TRBV7-8|TRBJ1-5
CASSLAGTVQPQHF
TGTGCCAGCAGCTTGGCAGGGACAGTCCAGCCCCAGCATTTT